A single sample is the source of the 14 T cell receptor beta chains below, sequenced in a study of shared clonotypes between healthy human individuals. TCRdb's table, derived via immunoSEQ multiplex PCR, lists solely in-frame clones and lacks some. The table shows under 1,900,000 clones, with roughly 98.5% occurring only once. Sequencing was performed on naive CD4+ T cells sorted from blood. The subset denotes: CD45RA+ positively selected. The receptors were sampled from a man younger than 40 in good health.

The chain combines TRBV7-6 with TRBJ1-5, with D possibly TRBD1 on 5 matching bases. The CDR3 totals 12 residues. V gave up 4 bases and J gave up 12 bases, with 13 bases separating them. In germline, CDR1 is SGHVS, CDR2 FNYEAQ. The CDR3 reads CASSSGGSLQHF. The CDR3 DNA sequence: TGTGCCAGCAGCTCGGGGGGGAGTCTCCAGCATTTT.

The chain has TRBV28 and TRBJ1-1, with D possibly being TRBD1 (6 bases). Trimming took 5 bases from V and 3 from J, leaving 19 bases between them. The CDR3 runs 16 residues. In germline, CDR1 is MDHEN, CDR2 SYDVKM. The CDR3 DNA sequence: TGTGCCAGCAGTGGTCCGCAGGGGCCGGTGGACACTGAAGCTTTCTTT. The encoded protein is CASSGPQGPVDTEAFF.

Written as DNA, the CDR3 is TGTGCCAGCAGCAAGGTCAGGGTAGACCACCCCCGGAACACAGATACGCAGTATTTT. Amino acids: CASSKVRVDHPRNTDTQYF. The genes are TRBV21-1 and TRBJ2-3; the DNA was not compared with TRBD1, the D call given in the table. TRBV21-1 is a pseudogene locus. This CDR3 has 19 residues.

The J gene is TRBJ1-2, the V gene TRBV7-2; no clear D. CDR1 and CDR2 from the germline V gene are SGHTA and FQGNSA. V gave up 0 bases and J gave up 0 bases, with 8 bases separating them. The CDR3 is made up of 15 amino acids. The chain's CDR3 is CASSLAVQPNYGYTF. CDR3 coding DNA: TGTGCCAGCAGCTTAGCGGTCCAGCCTAACTATGGCTACACCTTC.

The rearrangement uses TRBV7-2 and TRBJ1-4; the D is unclear. The CDR3 runs 13 residues. V was trimmed by 5 bases and J by 8 bases, leaving 12 bases between them. Germline assignment: CDR1 SGHTA and CDR2 FQGNSA. This CDR3 reads CASSIPPGEKLFF. CDR3 DNA sequence: TGTGCCAGCAGCATACCACCAGGAGAAAAACTGTTTTTT.

The J gene is TRBJ2-6, the V gene TRBV5-6; D is ambiguous. The V gene lost 0 bases and the J gene lost 2 bases, with 6 bases spanning the gap. Germline assignment: CDR1 SGHDT and CDR2 YYEEEE. The CDR3 loop spans 15 amino acids. DNA for the CDR3: TGTGCCAGCAGCTTGGTAAGGGCTGGGGCCAACGTCCTGACTTTC. Translated: CASSLVRAGANVLTF.

This clone occurred once. The chain recombines TRBV14 with TRBJ2-3; 8 nucleotides match TRBD2. The CDR3 runs 17 residues. The V segment lost 3 bases and the J segment 4 bases; nucleotides outside the gene matches: 12. The germline gives CDR1 SGHDN, CDR2 FVKESK. This chain's CDR3 is CASSHDPPGGFADTQYF. CDR3 in DNA: TGTGCCAGCAGCCACGACCCCCCGGGAGGGTTTGCAGATACGCAGTATTTT.

V is TRBV11-3 and J is TRBJ2-1; no definite D call. Germline CDR1 SGHNT, CDR2 YENEEA. V was trimmed by 4 bases and J by 4 bases, leaving 11 bases between them. CDR3 size: 14 residues. The CDR3 DNA sequence: TGTGCCAGCAGCTCTACGGGTTTGTACAATGAGCAGTTCTTC. It yields the protein CASSSTGLYNEQFF.

This chain uses TRBV7-2 with TRBJ2-7; no definite D call. CDR3 length: 15 amino acids. CDR1 and CDR2 from the germline V gene are SGHTA and FQGNSA. The V and J ends lost 3 bases and 6 bases respectively, with 18 bases between them. This CDR3 reads CASSFISPRGVEQYF. In nucleotides, the CDR3 is TGTGCCAGCAGCTTTATTAGCCCACGTGGGGTCGAGCAGTACTTC.

The chain recombines TRBV19 with TRBJ2-3; maybe TRBD2 (5 bases). Trimming pared 8 bases from V and 2 bases from J, leaving 11 bases between. There are 13 residues in the CDR3. Germline assignment: CDR1 LNHDA and CDR2 SQIVND (reference sequence). The CDR3 DNA reads TGTGCCAGTGCTGGGAGCCTCACAGATACGCAGTATTTT. Its translation: CASAGSLTDTQYF.

The genes are TRBV7-9 and TRBJ2-3, with no clear D. V dropped 4 bases and J dropped 0 bases, with 8 bases sitting between them. The CDR3 sequence is 14 residues long. Germline CDR1 reads SEHNR; CDR2 reads FQNEAQ (reference sequence). CDR3 nucleotides: TGTGCCAGCAGCTGGGCGGTTAGCACAGATACGCAGTATTTT. Translating it yields CASSWAVSTDTQYF.

This clone was observed a single time. V gene TRBV9 combines with J gene TRBJ2-1, with 7 bases lining up with TRBD1. The ends lost 4 bases at V and 7 bases at J; junction bases unmatched: 8. Germline assignment: CDR1 SGDLS and CDR2 YYNGEE. The CDR3 is 14 residues long. CDR3 sequence reads: CASSPRSQGNEQFF. CDR3 DNA sequence: TGTGCCAGCAGCCCTCGCTCACAGGGGAATGAGCAGTTCTTC.

The J gene is TRBJ2-3, the V gene TRBV10-3, with D unclear. The CDR3 covers 12 residues. V dropped 6 bases and J dropped 2 bases, with 6 bases sitting between them. Per germline, CDR1 ENHRY and CDR2 SYGVKD. The CDR3 is CAIRDDTDTQYF. Written as DNA, the CDR3 is TGTGCCATCAGGGACGACACAGATACGCAGTATTTT.

The chain has TRBV6-5 and TRBJ1-1; D unresolved. The CDR3 covers 13 residues. V was shortened by 8 bases and J by 4 bases, with 14 bases between the two germline ends. The V gene's germline CDR1 is MNHEY and CDR2 SVGAGI. The CDR3 DNA reads TGTGCCAGCCAGCCAAAGGGCGGCACTGAAGCTTTCTTT. It codes for CASQPKGGTEAFF.